A single sample gave rise to the 6 T cell receptor beta chains below, sequenced in a study of blood T cell repertoires in COVID-19. Sequencing was performed with immunoSEQ multiplex PCR; in TCRdb, only in-frame clones are kept and a portion is missing. Seen here are 60,000 or so clones, 75% to 85% observed once, and the top ten hold approximately 20%. Source material: peripheral blood. The source of these receptors is a human donor in a cohort sampled during active COVID-19.

This chain uses TRBV18 with TRBJ1-3, with TRBD1 as a possible D gene (5 bases). V lost 6 bases to trimming and J lost 3 bases, with 9 bases between them. In germline, CDR1 is KGHSH, CDR2 LQKENI. This CDR3 comprises 13 residues. The DNA for the CDR3 is TGTGCCAGCTCGCCAGACAGTGGAAACACCATATATTTT. It encodes CASSPDSGNTIYF.

The chain couples TRBV7-2 to TRBJ1-4; 9 nucleotides agree with TRBD1. The V gene's germline CDR1 is SGHTA and CDR2 FQGNSA. V lost 5 bases to trimming and J lost 4 bases; unmatched junction nucleotides: 5. The CDR3 extends over 15 amino acids. CDR3 DNA sequence: TGTGCCAGCAGCCCAGGACAGGGGTTTAATGAAAAACTGTTTTTT. Its translation: CASSPGQGFNEKLFF.

This clone was seen a handful of times. This chain links TRBV7-9 with TRBJ1-1, with TRBD1 identical over 9 bases. The germline V gene encodes CDR1 SEHNR and CDR2 FQNEAQ (reference sequence). CDR3 length: 14 amino acids. The V gene end was trimmed by 5 bases and the J gene end by 9 bases; junction bases not matched to a gene: 10. For the CDR3, the DNA is TGTGCCAGCAGCGCAGGACAGGGGCGGAGTAAAGCTTTCTTT. Its protein is CASSAGQGRSKAFF.

The CDR3 loop reads CASSLFGYSYNEQFF. CDR3 sequence (DNA): TGTGCCAGCAGCTTATTCGGTTACTCCTACAATGAGCAGTTCTTC. The chain joins TRBV11-2 to TRBJ2-1; D gene unclear. From germline, CDR1 is SGHAT and CDR2 FQNNGV. The V gene lost 2 bases and the J gene lost 0 bases, with 8 bases spanning the gap. The CDR3 length is 15 residues.

This chain connects TRBV7-9 to TRBJ2-1; D uncertain. The CDR3 covers 14 residues. Germline V gene data show CDR1 as SEHNR and CDR2 as FQNEAQ (reference sequence). The ends were cut back, 4 bases at V and 5 bases at J, with 12 bases in the middle. For the CDR3, the DNA is TGTGCCAGCAGCTCTACTGGCGGAAACAATGAGCAGTTCTTC. It is translated as CASSSTGGNNEQFF.

V and J are TRBV4-2 and TRBJ2-3; 9 bases are shared with TRBD2. The CDR3 is 15 residues long. Looked up from germline, CDR1 is LGHNA and CDR2 is YNFKEQ. V was pared by 4 bases and J by 1 base, with 3 bases of the junction left unmatched. The CDR3 nucleotides read TGTGCCAGCAGCCTTCAGCGGGGGGGCACAGATACGCAGTATTTT. This translates into CASSLQRGGTDTQYF.